This TCR beta chain was sequenced for a study of blood T cell repertoires in COVID-19. The table came from immunoSEQ multiplex PCR; TCRdb's copy has only in-frame clones and leaves some out. The profile shows roughly 360,000 clones, 80% to 90% of them singletons. Each recovered donor of Cohort 3 presented with two negative PCRs, clearance, or symptom resolution. The ends lost 2 bases at V and 4 bases at J; junction bases unmatched: 4. Germline V gene lookup returns CDR1 KGHSH and CDR2 LQKENI. CDR3 length equals 15 residues. The chain employs TRBV18 and TRBJ1-5; 8 bases fit TRBD1. Material for sequencing was PBMCs or T cells enriched from blood (not recorded which). The sequence derives from a man aged 30 to 45 who had recovered from COVID-19. The CDR3 is CASSPRQGRNQPQHF. In DNA, the CDR3 is TGTGCCAGCTCACCAAGACAGGGGCGGAATCAGCCCCAGCATTTT. The whole variable domain, remainder taken from reference TRBV18 and TRBJ1-5, is NAGVMQNPRHLVRRRGQEARLRCSPMKGHSHVYWYRQLPEEGLKFMVYLQKENIIDESGMPKERFSAEFPKEGPSILRIQQVVRGDSAAYFCASSPRQGRNQPQHFGDGTRLSIL.